The 11 T cell receptor beta chains below were found in one sample sequenced in a study of blood T cell repertoires in COVID-19. Data came from immunoSEQ multiplex PCR; TCRdb stores just in-frame clones and leaves some out. The data contain 30,000 to 40,000 clones, around nine tenths of them seen just once; the ten biggest clones take up 14%. Sequencing was carried out using peripheral blood. These receptors originate from a human donor with active COVID-19. The donor label of this sample is uncertain.

This clone showed up just a few times. V gene TRBV19 combines with J gene TRBJ1-2, with 7 bases matching TRBD1. J was trimmed by 7 bases and V by 3 bases; bases with no gene match: 8. Germline V lookup: CDR1 LNHDA, CDR2 SQIVND (reference sequence). The CDR3 extends over 14 amino acids. The CDR3 bases are TGTGCCAGTAGTATTATGGAGGGGGCGAGTGGCTACACCTTC. This sequence encodes CASSIMEGASGYTF. Using reference TRBV19 and TRBJ1-2 for the parts outside the CDR3, the full variable domain is DGGITQSPKYLFRKEGQNVTLSCEQNLNHDAMYWYRQDPGQGLRLIYYSQIVNDFQKGDIAEGYSVSREKKESFPLTVTSAQKNPTAFYLCASSIMEGASGYTFGSGTRLTVV.

The chain joins TRBV7-6 to TRBJ2-5; 12 bases align to TRBD2. The CDR3 is made up of 16 amino acids. CDR1 is SGHVS and CDR2 is FNYEAQ in the germline V gene. V shed 5 bases and J 2 bases; nucleotides not matched to a gene: 6. CDR3 sequence reads: CASSLTSGGIQETQYF. In DNA form, the CDR3 reads TGTGCCAGCAGCCTTACTAGCGGGGGGATTCAAGAGACCCAGTACTTC.

The V call is TRBV28, the J call TRBJ2-1; D possibly corresponds to TRBD1 (6 bases). Germline V gene lookup returns CDR1 MDHEN and CDR2 SYDVKM. The CDR3 has 11 amino acids. Trimming shortened V by 6 bases and J by 12 bases, and 12 bases separated the two germline ends. CDR3 bases: TGTGCCAGCAGCCCTAGGGGGAGGCAGTTCTTC. It specifies CASSPRGRQFF.

V is TRBV5-1 and J is TRBJ1-1; D is unresolved. Trimming removed 7 bases at V and 0 bases at J, with 4 bases between. Germline loops: CDR1 SGHRS, CDR2 YFSETQ. CDR3 size: 11 residues. CDR3 sequence: CASRMNTEAFF. The CDR3 DNA reads as TGCGCCAGCCGTATGAACACTGAAGCTTTCTTT.

This clone showed up just once. The chain is built from TRBV11-1 and TRBJ2-3, with unresolved D. The CDR3 extends over 14 amino acids. Germline CDR1 SGHAT, CDR2 FQDESV (reference sequence). Trimming pared 1 base from V and 2 bases from J, leaving 7 bases between. The CDR3 nucleotides are TGTGCCAGCAGCTTAGGTAGCCCCACAGATACGCAGTATTTT. It codes for CASSLGSPTDTQYF.

The chain employs TRBV6-1 and TRBJ2-1; D is unclear. CDR1 is MNHNS, CDR2 SASEGT, per germline. V was clipped by 3 bases and J by 0 bases, with 12 bases between them. The CDR3 has 16 amino acids. This chain's CDR3 is CASSEAFASSYNEQFF. The CDR3 region has the DNA TGTGCCAGCAGTGAGGCCTTTGCAAGCTCCTACAATGAGCAGTTCTTC.

This chain links TRBV12-3 or TRBV12-4 with TRBJ2-5; D possibly corresponds to TRBD2 (5 bases). The ends were cut back, 3 bases at V and 5 bases at J, with 10 bases in the middle. CDR3 length: 13 residues. The DNA of the CDR3 is TGTGCCAGCAGTTTGGGAGCGTGGGAGACCCAGTACTTC. It codes for CASSLGAWETQYF.

The V call is TRBV7-2, the J call TRBJ2-7; TRBD2 matches 8 bases. Germline-derived CDR1 and CDR2 are SGHTA and FQGNSA. J was trimmed by 0 bases and V by 2 bases; bases with no gene match: 6. CDR3 length: 16 amino acids. CDR3 nucleotide sequence: TGTGCCAGCAGCTTATTTCCAGCGGGGGTCTCCTACGAGCAGTACTTC. The encoded protein is CASSLFPAGVSYEQYF.

This chain connects TRBV6-5 to TRBJ2-7; D possibly corresponds to TRBD2 (6 bases). V was clipped by 0 bases and J by 4 bases, with 13 bases between them. Germline CDR1 and CDR2: MNHEY and SVGAGI. The length of the CDR3 is 15 residues. The CDR3 region has the DNA TGTGCCAGCAGTTACTCACCGCCGGGGGTATACGAGCAGTACTTC. Its translation: CASSYSPPGVYEQYF.

The CDR3 is CASSIDSSYEQYF. The CDR3 DNA is TGTGCCAGTAGTATAGATAGCTCCTACGAGCAGTACTTC. J is TRBJ2-7 and V is TRBV19; D uncertain. The V end lost 0 bases, the J end lost 0 bases, and 3 bases lay between the germline ends. Germline CDR1 reads LNHDA; CDR2 reads SQIVND (reference sequence). This CDR3 is built from 13 residues.

This chain uses TRBV6-5 with TRBJ1-2; 8 bases fit TRBD1. The CDR3 loop spans 15 amino acids. Germline CDR1 is MNHEY and CDR2 is SVGAGI. Unmatched junction bases numbered 11, after V lost 6 bases and J lost 5 bases. In DNA, the CDR3 is TGTGCCAGCAGCCAGACGGACAGGGCCTTTTATGGCTACACCTTC. Its translation is CASSQTDRAFYGYTF.